This TCR beta chain was captured by sequencing in a study of shared clonotypes between healthy human individuals. Background on the study: A couple of women and a few men aged 18 to 49 served as donors. General study results and limits: Sequencing depth was expected to influence donor clonotype sharing.

Sequencing was performed on unsorted PBMC DNA using ten immunoSEQ deep assay plates. Assay used: immunoSEQ multiplex PCR; TCRdb lists only in-frame clones, some missing. The data contain 500,000 to 650,000 clones, about 80% of them singletons. Of note for this clone: Antigen unknown.

The CDR3 contains 15 residues. Germline CDR1 MNHNS, CDR2 SASEGT. Unmatched junction bases numbered 10, after V lost 6 bases and J lost 6 bases. Donors were Caucasian adults residing in Nashville, Tennessee, USA. Sequencing input: PBMCs. The sequence came from a woman in her forties in good health. Some clones in this sample may be carry-over from other donors' samples. V is TRBV6-1 and J is TRBJ2-2; TRBD1 agrees at 7 bases. The DNA of the CDR3 is TGTGCCAGCAGCCGACAGGGCTGGGTTGCCGGGGAGCTGTTTTTT. Translating gives CASSRQGWVAGELFF.